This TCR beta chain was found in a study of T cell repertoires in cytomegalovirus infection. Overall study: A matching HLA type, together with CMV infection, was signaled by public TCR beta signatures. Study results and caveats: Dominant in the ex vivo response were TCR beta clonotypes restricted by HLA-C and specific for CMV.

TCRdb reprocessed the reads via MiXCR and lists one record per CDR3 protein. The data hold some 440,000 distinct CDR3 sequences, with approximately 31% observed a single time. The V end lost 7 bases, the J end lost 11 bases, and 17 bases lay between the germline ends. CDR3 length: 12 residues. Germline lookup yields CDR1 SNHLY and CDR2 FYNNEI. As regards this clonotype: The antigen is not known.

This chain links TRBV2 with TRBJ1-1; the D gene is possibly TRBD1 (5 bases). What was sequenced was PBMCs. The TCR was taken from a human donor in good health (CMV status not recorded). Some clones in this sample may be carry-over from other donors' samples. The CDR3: CASTVLVRDAFF. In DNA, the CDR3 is TGTGCCAGCACTGTTTTGGTCAGGGATGCTTTCTTT.